In its sample, the clone carrying this TCR beta chain was seen once. The data derive from a study of blood T cell repertoires in COVID-19. Study as a whole: Samples representing acute and convalescent COVID-19 were sourced from the United States, Italy and Spain. T cells, B-cell-depleted T cells, or PBMCs supplied cDNA or gDNA.

The CDR3 is 15 amino acids. Germline V gene data show CDR1 as MNHNY and CDR2 as SVGAGI (reference sequence). V gave up 2 bases and J gave up 1 base, with 12 bases separating them. Libraries were prepared by immunoSEQ multiplex PCR; TCRdb keeps only in-frame clonotypes and omits some of them. The profile shows 120,000 to 150,000 clones, approximately 73% of them singletons. The receptor's source is a man in his 60s with acute or convalescent COVID-19. The chain has TRBV6-6 and TRBJ2-7; D is perhaps TRBD1 (6 bases). The material sequenced was peripheral blood. CDR3 in DNA: TGTGCCAGCAGTTACCGGGACAACTTTTCCTACGAGCAGTACTTC. Residues: CASSYRDNFSYEQYF.